This T cell receptor beta chain is drawn from a study of identical twins. V was clipped by 7 bases and J by 2 bases, with 11 bases between them. The CDR3 consists of 12 residues. Germline CDR1 reads SQVTM; CDR2 reads ANQGSEA. Each CDR3 protein is one row after TCRdb ran MiXCR on the 5' RACE reads. The sample carries around 230,000 distinct CDR3 sequences, roughly 10% recorded once. Study findings and constraints: In beta out-of-frame sequences, the excess sharing between twins was weaker. With monozygotic twins, out-of-frame TCR alpha sharing exceeded what models estimated.

This clonotype turned up a few times. Its antigen remains unidentified. Source material: memory (CD45RO+) T cells sorted from blood. This clonotype originated in a woman aged 18-29 years in good health. This chain joins TRBV29-1 and TRBJ1-2; D gene unclear. CDR3 bases: TGCAGCGGGGCCCACCTAAACTATGGCTACACCTTC. As protein: CSGAHLNYGYTF.